The rows below give T cell receptor beta chains drawn from one sample of a study of radiotherapy plus CTLA-4 blockade in lung cancer. The table came from immunoSEQ multiplex PCR; TCRdb's copy has only in-frame clones and leaves some out. The sample holds more than 40,000 clones, more than 70% seen once. Sequences were derived from peripheral blood, sampled from a patient treated with radiotherapy plus ipilimumab. Receptors were obtained from a human donor with non-small cell lung cancer whose response to radiotherapy plus ipilimumab could not be evaluated. The CDR3 runs from the conserved cysteine through the conserved F or W. A D gene is named only where the DNA matches it firmly. Where a row states a size, it is once, few, many or the class of an expanded clone; other rows omit it.

TGTGCCAGCAGCGGCGTTCGACAGGGCCACGGGGGTACGCAGTATTTT,CASSGVRQGHGGTQYF,TRBJ2-3,-,-,TRBV5-4,16
TGTGCCAGCAGACAAAACACCGGGGAGCTGTTTTTT,CASRQNTGELFF,TRBJ2-2,-,-,TRBV6-5,12
TGTGCCAGCAGTTTATCCAGGCCAGGTGCAACTAATGAAAAACTGTTTTTT,CASSLSRPGATNEKLFF,TRBJ1-4,-,once,TRBV27,17
TGTGCCAGCTTGGGAGTAATAGGTGAAAAACTGTTTTTT,CASLGVIGEKLFF,TRBJ1-4,-,once,TRBV18,13
TGTGCCAGCGGATACGACAGGGATCAGCATTTT,CASGYDRDQHF,TRBJ1-5,TRBD1,-,TRBV27,11
TGTGCCAGCAGTTCAGCCCCGGGACTCCGGTCACCCCTCCACTTT,CASSSAPGLRSPLHF,TRBJ1-6,-,-,TRBV27,15
TGTGCCTGGAGTGGGATGGGAGGGAGCAATCAGCCCCAGCATTTT,CAWSGMGGSNQPQHF,TRBJ1-5,-,-,TRBV30,15
TGTGCCAGCAGAAAGGGGGGACTAGCGGGAGTTGAGACCCAGTACTTC,CASRKGGLAGVETQYF,TRBJ2-5,TRBD2,-,TRBV2,16
TGTGCCAGCAGCTTACTGTCTCCAGGGGCCCTAGATACGCAGTATTTT,CASSLLSPGALDTQYF,TRBJ2-3,-,-,TRBV7-8,16
TGCGCCAGCAGCCAAGACCGGGACACCAGATACGAGCAGTACTTC,CASSQDRDTRYEQYF,TRBJ2-7,-,-,TRBV4-3,15
TGTGCCAGCAGCTTCGGGGGGGCTGAAAAACTGTTTTTT,CASSFGGAEKLFF,TRBJ1-4,-,once,TRBV7-9,13
TGTGCCACCAGCTCCAGAGGCTTGTACCAAGAGACCCAGTACTTC,CATSSRGLYQETQYF,TRBJ2-5,-,-,TRBV15,15
TGTGCCAGCAGCCCCGGGACTCTCTACGAGCAGTACTTC,CASSPGTLYEQYF,TRBJ2-7,-,-,TRBV11-2,13
TGTGCCAGCAGCTTCGACTGGGACACTGAAGCTTTCTTT,CASSFDWDTEAFF,TRBJ1-1,-,once,TRBV5-4,13
TGTGCCAGCAGCCCCCCTTTGGATACGCAGTATTTT,CASSPPLDTQYF,TRBJ2-3,-,few,TRBV7-2,12
TGTGCCAGCAGCGTAAGCCCGGACAGTCCGAGAAGGACCGGGGAGCTGTTTTTT,CASSVSPDSPRRTGELFF,TRBJ2-2,-,-,TRBV9,18
TGTGCCAGCAGCTTTAGCGTGGCTGAGACCCAGTACTTC,CASSFSVAETQYF,TRBJ2-5,-,once,TRBV11-3,13
TGTGCCAGCAGCTCCCACGGGACTAGCGGGGGGGCCGCGCAGTACTTC,CASSSHGTSGGAAQYF,TRBJ2-7,TRBD2,-,TRBV7-2,16
TGCGCCAGCAGCCAAGTGGCCCCGGGGGGAGGCTACACCTTC,CASSQVAPGGGYTF,TRBJ1-2,-,-,TRBV4-3,14
TGTGCCAGCAGCGAAGGACAGGGAGTCTATGGCTACACCTTC,CASSEGQGVYGYTF,TRBJ1-2,TRBD1,-,TRBV5-4,14
TGTGCCAGCAGCTTGGTTGGGGGGAACTATCAGCCCCAGCATTTT,CASSLVGGNYQPQHF,TRBJ1-5,-,-,TRBV5-5,15
TGTGCCAGCTCCGGGACTCTCTTAACCGGGGAGCTGTTTTTT,CASSGTLLTGELFF,TRBJ2-2,-,-,TRBV28,14
TGTGCCATCAGCAAGGACAGGGAAGGCTACACCTTC,CAISKDREGYTF,TRBJ1-2,TRBD1,-,TRBV10-3,12
TGTGCAAGTCGCTTAGGGGGTCTAGCGGGGTACTCCTACGAGCAGTACTTC,CASRLGGLAGYSYEQYF,TRBJ2-7,-,-,TRBV12-2,17
TGTGCCAGCAGCGTAGCTGTAGTGAACACTGAAGCTTTCTTT,CASSVAVVNTEAFF,TRBJ1-1,-,-,TRBV9,14
TGTGCCAGCAGTTTAACAGCCGGGACAGTGATCTCTGGGGCCAACGTCCTGACTTTC,CASSLTAGTVISGANVLTF,TRBJ2-6,TRBD1,-,TRBV27,19
TGTGCCAGCAGCCCCCCCGGTTCCTTACCCTACGAGCAGTACTTC,CASSPPGSLPYEQYF,TRBJ2-7,-,-,TRBV28,15
TGTGCCAGTAGTATGGAAGTGAGTCGGGATCAGCCCCAGCATTTT,CASSMEVSRDQPQHF,TRBJ1-5,-,-,TRBV19,15
TGTGCCAGCAGCCTAGTGGGTGGGGAGCTGTTTTTT,CASSLVGGELFF,TRBJ2-2,-,few,TRBV5-4,12
TGTGCCAGCAGCTTGGGACTGACTCACGATACGCAGTATTTT,CASSLGLTHDTQYF,TRBJ2-3,-,-,TRBV7-8,14
TGTGCCAGCAGTTACACACGGGGTGGCTACACCTTC,CASSYTRGGYTF,TRBJ1-2,-,few,TRBV6-6,12
TGTGCCAGCAGCGTAGAAGCCTTTGGGGCCAACGTCCTGACTTTC,CASSVEAFGANVLTF,TRBJ2-6,-,-,TRBV9,15